This T cell receptor beta chain was documented in a study of T cell changes during pregnancy in multiple sclerosis. Sequencing used immunoSEQ multiplex PCR; TCRdb keeps in-frame clones, though not all of them. Among approximately 92,000 clones listed, around 92% were seen once. Germline V gene data show CDR1 as MDHEN and CDR2 as SYDVKM. V was clipped by 5 bases and J by 0 bases, with 10 bases between them. The CDR3 totals 14 residues. The sequence derives from a female donor with multiple sclerosis, enrolled in a pregnancy study. Specimen: peripheral blood, collected in the first trimester of pregnancy. The V call is TRBV28, the J call TRBJ1-2; the D gene is possibly TRBD1 (6 bases). The CDR3 spells CASSPGHSNYGYTF. In DNA form, the CDR3 reads TGTGCCAGCAGTCCGGGACACTCTAACTATGGCTACACCTTC.